This T cell receptor (beta chain) was identified during a study of T cell changes during pregnancy in multiple sclerosis. The CDR3 is 15 amino acids. J lost 7 bases, V lost 5 bases, and 10 bases had no gene match. CDR1 is LNHDA, CDR2 SQIVND, per germline (reference sequence). Clones were sequenced by immunoSEQ multiplex PCR, and TCRdb holds only the in-frame ones, with some missing. Among 30,000 to 45,000 clones, 93% were seen once, and the ten largest hold roughly 0.4%. The V gene is TRBV19, the J gene TRBJ2-7; 11 bases are a match to TRBD2. This TCR derives from a female donor with multiple sclerosis, enrolled in a pregnancy study. The sequenced sample was CD4+ T cells from peripheral blood mononuclear cells, obtained in the first trimester of pregnancy. CDR3 nucleotides: TGTGCCAGTAGTTTCCGACTAGCGGGGCCTCGGGAGCAGTACTTC. Its protein is CASSFRLAGPREQYF.